Listed below are T cell receptor beta chains from one sample, sequenced in a study of OX40 agonist ivuxolimab in advanced cancers. Assay: immunoSEQ multiplex PCR; the TCRdb copy retains only in-frame clones and omits some. The sample records tens of thousands of clones, 70% to 90% being singletons. The sample in question was CD4+ or CD8+ T cells sorted from blood, obtained in a trial of the OX40 agonist ivuxolimab. These receptors came from an adult with an advanced solid tumor such as melanoma, head and neck, liver or kidney cancer. Both conserved end residues are part of each CDR3. The order of the fields is clone size, J gene, V gene, D gene, CDR3 protein, CDR3 DNA. The D gene is left open where the match is weak. The size of a clone is reported for some rows only, either as once, few or many, or as a class for expanded clones.

clone_size: NA
j_call: TRBJ1-3
v_call: TRBV5-5
d_call: NA
cdr3_aa: CASRAGQLFSGNTIYF
cdr3_nt: TGTGCCAGCAGAGCCGGACAGCTCTTCTCTGGAAACACCATATATTTT

clone_size: NA
j_call: TRBJ2-1
v_call: TRBV7-7
d_call: NA
cdr3_aa: CASSSDSYNEQFF
cdr3_nt: TGTGCTAGCAGCTCGGACAGTTACAATGAGCAGTTCTTC

clone_size: few
j_call: TRBJ1-1
v_call: TRBV6-5
d_call: TRBD1
cdr3_aa: CASSLGQLDQAFF
cdr3_nt: TGTGCCAGCAGCTTGGGACAGCTGGATCAAGCTTTCTTT

clone_size: NA
j_call: TRBJ2-1
v_call: TRBV19
d_call: TRBD2
cdr3_aa: CASSMSGGNYNEQFF
cdr3_nt: TGTGCCAGTAGTATGAGCGGGGGGAACTACAATGAGCAGTTCTTC

clone_size: NA
j_call: TRBJ1-1
v_call: TRBV5-5
d_call: NA
cdr3_aa: CASSLYRVTNTEAFF
cdr3_nt: TGTGCCAGCAGCTTATACCGGGTGACGAACACTGAAGCTTTCTTT

clone_size: many
j_call: TRBJ1-6
v_call: TRBV27
d_call: NA
cdr3_aa: CATRTTFDSPLHF
cdr3_nt: TGTGCCACTCGGACAACCTTCGATTCACCCCTCCACTTT

clone_size: NA
j_call: TRBJ1-2
v_call: TRBV6-6
d_call: TRBD1
cdr3_aa: CASSPGTGANYGYTF
cdr3_nt: TGTGCCAGCAGTCCAGGGACAGGGGCTAACTATGGCTACACCTTC

clone_size: NA
j_call: TRBJ1-2
v_call: TRBV18
d_call: TRBD1
cdr3_aa: CASSPAAGGDSGYTF
cdr3_nt: TGTGCCAGCTCACCCGCCGCAGGGGGCGACTCTGGCTACACCTTC

clone_size: NA
j_call: TRBJ2-3
v_call: TRBV7-8
d_call: NA
cdr3_aa: CASSLKDTQYF
cdr3_nt: TGTGCCAGCAGCTTAAAGGATACGCAGTATTTT

clone_size: NA
j_call: TRBJ2-1
v_call: TRBV11-2
d_call: TRBD2
cdr3_aa: CASSLALLAAEQFF
cdr3_nt: TGTGCCAGCAGCTTAGCCCTCCTAGCGGCTGAGCAGTTCTTC

clone_size: NA
j_call: TRBJ1-4
v_call: TRBV10-3
d_call: NA
cdr3_aa: CAISEEPAGEKLFF
cdr3_nt: TGTGCCATCAGTGAGGAACCAGCAGGAGAAAAACTGTTTTTT

clone_size: NA
j_call: TRBJ2-1
v_call: TRBV4-2
d_call: TRBD2
cdr3_aa: CASSQDASGGSSYNEQFF
cdr3_nt: TGTGCCAGCAGCCAAGATGCTAGCGGGGGTTCCTCCTACAATGAGCAGTTCTTC

clone_size: few
j_call: TRBJ1-5
v_call: TRBV7-9
d_call: TRBD1
cdr3_aa: CASSLTGEQPQHF
cdr3_nt: TGTGCCAGCAGCTTGACAGGGGAGCAGCCCCAGCATTTT

clone_size: NA
j_call: TRBJ1-2
v_call: TRBV7-9
d_call: TRBD1
cdr3_aa: CASSQIPDRGNYGYTF
cdr3_nt: TGTGCCAGCAGCCAAATACCGGACAGGGGGAACTATGGCTACACCTTC

clone_size: NA
j_call: TRBJ2-2
v_call: TRBV4-3
d_call: NA
cdr3_aa: CASSPGFRDPGLFF
cdr3_nt: TGCGCCAGCAGCCCGGGTTTCCGGGACCCGGGTCTGTTTTTT

clone_size: NA
j_call: TRBJ2-4
v_call: TRBV6-1
d_call: NA
cdr3_aa: CASSEGNIQYF
cdr3_nt: TGTGCCAGCAGTGAAGGGAACATTCAGTACTTC

clone_size: few
j_call: TRBJ2-3
v_call: TRBV19
d_call: TRBD2
cdr3_aa: CASSIAGLASDTQYF
cdr3_nt: TGTGCCAGTAGTATAGCGGGACTAGCCTCCGATACGCAGTATTTT

clone_size: once
j_call: TRBJ1-3
v_call: TRBV2
d_call: NA
cdr3_aa: CASTRNWGSGNTIYF
cdr3_nt: TGTGCCAGCACCCGAAATTGGGGCTCTGGAAACACCATATATTTT

clone_size: NA
j_call: TRBJ2-2
v_call: TRBV7-7
d_call: NA
cdr3_aa: CASSARATGELFF
cdr3_nt: TGTGCTAGCAGCGCCAGGGCCACCGGGGAGCTGTTTTTT

clone_size: NA
j_call: TRBJ1-5
v_call: TRBV5-1
d_call: NA
cdr3_aa: CASSPLGANQPQHF
cdr3_nt: TGCGCCAGCAGCCCCCTGGGGGCTAATCAGCCCCAGCATTTT

clone_size: NA
j_call: TRBJ1-2
v_call: TRBV6-5
d_call: NA
cdr3_aa: CASTPSQANYGYTF
cdr3_nt: TGTGCCAGCACCCCGTCCCAGGCTAACTATGGCTACACCTTC

clone_size: NA
j_call: TRBJ2-5
v_call: TRBV10-3
d_call: NA
cdr3_aa: CAISESTDMIGETQYF
cdr3_nt: TGTGCCATCAGTGAGTCCACGGACATGATTGGAGAGACCCAGTACTTC

clone_size: NA
j_call: TRBJ1-1
v_call: TRBV5-5
d_call: NA
cdr3_aa: CASSSVGRLEAFF
cdr3_nt: TGTGCCAGCAGCTCCGTCGGCAGGCTTGAAGCTTTCTTT

clone_size: NA
j_call: TRBJ2-7
v_call: TRBV7-2
d_call: NA
cdr3_aa: CASSRGKGGYRSYEQYF
cdr3_nt: TGTGCCAGCAGTAGGGGGAAGGGCGGGTACCGCTCCTACGAGCAGTACTTC

clone_size: NA
j_call: TRBJ2-5
v_call: TRBV10-3
d_call: TRBD2
cdr3_aa: CAISSSGGAPETQYF
cdr3_nt: TGTGCCATCAGTTCTAGCGGGGGGGCCCCAGAGACCCAGTACTTC

clone_size: NA
j_call: TRBJ1-5
v_call: TRBV4-1
d_call: NA
cdr3_aa: CASSPRVGGGNQPQHF
cdr3_nt: TGCGCCAGCAGCCCGCGTGTGGGGGGCGGCAATCAGCCCCAGCATTTT

clone_size: few
j_call: TRBJ2-7
v_call: TRBV4-2
d_call: TRBD2
cdr3_aa: CASSLSSLAGFGMDEQYF
cdr3_nt: TGTGCCAGCAGCCTTAGTTCGCTAGCGGGGTTCGGTATGGACGAGCAGTACTTC

clone_size: NA
j_call: TRBJ2-5
v_call: TRBV9
d_call: NA
cdr3_aa: CASSATPGGGQGPEQYF
cdr3_nt: TGTGCCAGCAGCGCCACCCCGGGGGGGGGACAGGGACCAGAGCAGTACTTC

clone_size: NA
j_call: TRBJ1-4
v_call: TRBV4-3
d_call: TRBD1
cdr3_aa: CASSPQPPGAGGNEKLFF
cdr3_nt: TGCGCCAGCAGCCCTCAACCCCCGGGGGCAGGGGGAAATGAAAAACTGTTTTTT